This paragraph reports one T cell receptor (beta chain). What it binds is unknown. This sample was taken from a study of T cell responses to AZD1222 COVID-19 vaccine. Across the study: Second doses that came at about 4 or about 12 weeks were put together.

Measured with immunoSEQ multiplex PCR; TCRdb has only the in-frame clones, and not every one. The profile covers about 150,000 clones, with about 85% appearing a single time and approximately 3.1% taken by the ten largest. The CDR3 totals 12 residues. V trimming: 4 bases; J trimming: 12 bases; junction bases outside the gene matches: 9. CDR1 and CDR2 (germline): SGHTS, YDEGEE. Study-level findings and limits: White British ancestry dominated among donors, who included more females, and clonal diversity was possibly underestimated. When two AZD1222 doses had been given, Spike-specific TCR breadth and depth rose.

The sample in question was peripheral blood, obtained on day 0 of AZD1222 vaccination. The receptor was derived from an adult in good health. This chain connects TRBV5-8 to TRBJ2-7, with 8 nucleotides matching TRBD1. The CDR3 sequence: CASSRRTGPVYF. CDR3 in DNA: TGTGCCAGCAGCAGGCGGACAGGGCCCGTGTACTTC.